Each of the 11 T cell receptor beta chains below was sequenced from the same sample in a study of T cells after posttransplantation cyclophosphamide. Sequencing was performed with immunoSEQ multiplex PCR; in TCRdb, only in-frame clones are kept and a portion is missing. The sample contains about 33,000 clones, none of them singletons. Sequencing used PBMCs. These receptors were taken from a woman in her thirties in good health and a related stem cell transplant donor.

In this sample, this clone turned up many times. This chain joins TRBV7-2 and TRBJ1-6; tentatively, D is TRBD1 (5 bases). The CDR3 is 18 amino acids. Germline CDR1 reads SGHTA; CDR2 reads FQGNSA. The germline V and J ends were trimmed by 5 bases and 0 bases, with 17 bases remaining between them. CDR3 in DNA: TGTGCCAGCAGCCAATCGGGGGTTATCAGCTCCTATAATTCACCCCTCCACTTT. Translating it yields CASSQSGVISSYNSPLHF.

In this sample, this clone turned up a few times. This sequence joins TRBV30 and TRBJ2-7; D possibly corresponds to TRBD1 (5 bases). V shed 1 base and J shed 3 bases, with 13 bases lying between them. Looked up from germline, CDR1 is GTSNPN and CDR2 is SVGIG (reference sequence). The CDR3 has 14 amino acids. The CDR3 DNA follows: TGTGCCTGGAGTGCGGACACTTCGGGCTACGAGCAGTACTTC. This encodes CAWSADTSGYEQYF. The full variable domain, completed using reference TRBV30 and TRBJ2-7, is SQTIHQWPATLVQPVGSPLSLECTVEGTSNPNLYWYRQAAGRGLQLLFYSVGIGQISSEVPQNLSASRPQDRQFILSSKKLLLSDSGFYLCAWSADTSGYEQYFGPGTRLTVT.

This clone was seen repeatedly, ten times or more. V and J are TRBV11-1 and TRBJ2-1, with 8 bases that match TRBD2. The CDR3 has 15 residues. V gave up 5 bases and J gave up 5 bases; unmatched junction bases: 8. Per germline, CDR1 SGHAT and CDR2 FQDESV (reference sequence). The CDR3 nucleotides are TGTGCCAGCAGCCCCTCCGGGACTAGTAACAATGAGCAGTTCTTC. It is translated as CASSPSGTSNNEQFF.

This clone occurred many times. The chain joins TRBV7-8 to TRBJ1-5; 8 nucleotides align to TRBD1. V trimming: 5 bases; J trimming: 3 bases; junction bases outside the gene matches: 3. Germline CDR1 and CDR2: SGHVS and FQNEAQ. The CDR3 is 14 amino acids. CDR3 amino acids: CASSRDRTNQPQHF. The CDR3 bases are TGTGCCAGCAGCCGGGACAGGACCAATCAGCCCCAGCATTTT. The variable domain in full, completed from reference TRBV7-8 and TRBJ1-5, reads GAGVSQSPRYKVAKRGQDVALRCDPISGHVSLFWYQQALGQGPEFLTYFQNEAQLDKSGLPSDRFFAERPEGSVSTLKIQRTQQEDSAVYLCASSRDRTNQPQHFGDGTRLSIL.

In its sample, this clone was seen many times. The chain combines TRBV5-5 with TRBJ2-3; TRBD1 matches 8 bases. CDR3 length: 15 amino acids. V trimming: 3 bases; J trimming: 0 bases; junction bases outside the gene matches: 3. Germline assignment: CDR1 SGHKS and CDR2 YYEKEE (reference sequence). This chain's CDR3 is CASSWGQESTDTQYF. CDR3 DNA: TGTGCCAGCAGCTGGGGACAGGAGAGCACAGATACGCAGTATTTT.

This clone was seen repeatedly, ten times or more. CDR3 residues: CATWTGENYGYTF. CDR3 DNA sequence: TGTGCCACGTGGACAGGAGAAAACTATGGCTACACCTTC. This chain connects TRBV10-3 to TRBJ1-2; TRBD1 agrees at 7 bases. V trimming: 10 bases; J trimming: 2 bases; junction bases outside the gene matches: 7. The CDR3 totals 13 residues. Germline CDR1 and CDR2: ENHRY and SYGVKD.

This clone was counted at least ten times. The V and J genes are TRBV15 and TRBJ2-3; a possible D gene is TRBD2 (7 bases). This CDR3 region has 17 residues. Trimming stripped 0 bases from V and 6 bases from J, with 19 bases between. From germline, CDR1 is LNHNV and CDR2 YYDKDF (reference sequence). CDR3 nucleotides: TGTGCCACCAGCAGAGATCGGGGCGGGGGCCCCGGGGATACGCAGTATTTT. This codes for CATSRDRGGGPGDTQYF.

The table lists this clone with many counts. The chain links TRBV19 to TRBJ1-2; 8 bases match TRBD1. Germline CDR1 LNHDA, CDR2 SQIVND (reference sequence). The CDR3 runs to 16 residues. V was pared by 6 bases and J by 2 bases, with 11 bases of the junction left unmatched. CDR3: CASSQLGTGGNYGYTF. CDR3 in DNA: TGTGCCAGTAGCCAACTCGGGACAGGAGGAAACTATGGCTACACCTTC.

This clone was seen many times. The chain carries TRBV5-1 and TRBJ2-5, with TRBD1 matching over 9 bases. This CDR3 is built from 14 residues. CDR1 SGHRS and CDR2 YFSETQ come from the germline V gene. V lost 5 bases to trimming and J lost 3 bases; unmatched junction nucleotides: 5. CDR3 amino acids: CASSPGQGEETQYF. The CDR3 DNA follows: TGCGCCAGCAGTCCGGGACAGGGTGAAGAGACCCAGTACTTC.

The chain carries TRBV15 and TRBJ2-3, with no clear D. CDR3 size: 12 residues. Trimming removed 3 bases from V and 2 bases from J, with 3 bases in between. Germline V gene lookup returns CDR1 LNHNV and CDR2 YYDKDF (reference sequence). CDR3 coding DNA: TGTGCCACCAGCAGCATCACAGATACGCAGTATTTT. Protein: CATSSITDTQYF.

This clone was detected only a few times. CDR3 DNA: TGTGCCAGCAGTTTAGAGGTGGGGGGGCTCTCTGGGGCCAACGTCCTGACTTTC. This gives the protein CASSLEVGGLSGANVLTF. The gene calls are TRBV12-3 or TRBV12-4 and TRBJ2-6; possibly TRBD2 for D (7 bases). V gave up 1 base and J gave up 0 bases, with 13 bases separating them. This CDR3 is 18 amino acids long.